The rows below give T cell receptor beta chains drawn from one sample of a study of blood T cell repertoires in COVID-19. Libraries were prepared by immunoSEQ multiplex PCR; TCRdb keeps only in-frame clonotypes and omits some of them. The repertoire includes more than 90,000 clones, approximately 87% of them detected once, and approximately 7.2% sits in the top ten. The sequencing sample was made of peripheral blood. These receptors all come from a man between 65 and 85 years old who had recovered from COVID-19. CDR3s include the opening cysteine and the closing phenylalanine or tryptophan. A D gene is named only where the DNA matches it firmly.

>TRBJ1-5|TRBV21-1|-
CASSILTGVNQPQHF
TGTGCCAGCAGCATTTTGACAGGGGTTAATCAGCCCCAGCATTTT
>TRBJ1-4|TRBV2|TRBD1
CASLDRAAKLFF
TGTGCCAGCCTGGACAGGGCGGCGAAACTGTTTTTT
>TRBJ1-3|TRBV7-8|-
CASSSDTLGNTIYF
TGTGCCAGCAGCTCGGACACCCTTGGAAACACCATATATTTT
>TRBJ2-5|TRBV15|TRBD1
CATSTKGAAETQYF
TGTGCCACCAGCACAAAGGGGGCGGCAGAGACCCAGTACTTC
>TRBJ1-2|TRBV5-4|TRBD1
CASSTKTGGDYGYTF
TGTGCCAGCAGCACAAAGACAGGGGGCGACTATGGCTACACCTTC
>TRBJ1-1|TRBV9|-
CASSVGRNTEAFF
TGTGCCAGCAGCGTAGGTAGGAACACTGAAGCTTTCTTT
>TRBJ1-4|TRBV6-1|-
CASSEGRGVYEKLFF
TGTGCCAGCAGTGAAGGAAGGGGCGTCTATGAAAAACTGTTTTTT
>TRBJ2-7|TRBV11-2|TRBD2
CASRRTSAEQYF
TGTGCCAGCAGGCGGACTAGCGCCGAGCAGTACTTC
>TRBJ1-5|TRBV6-5|-
CASSYSLQPQHF
TGTGCCAGCAGTTACTCTCTGCAGCCCCAGCATTTT
>TRBJ1-1|TRBV7-9|-
CASSLESDTEAFF
TGTGCCAGCAGCTTAGAATCGGACACTGAAGCTTTCTTT
>TRBJ1-3|TRBV10-3|TRBD1
CAIRAWDRDISGNTIYF
TGTGCCATCAGGGCCTGGGACAGGGACATCTCTGGAAACACCATATATTTT
>TRBJ2-1|TRBV30|TRBD2
CAWRLAGGFYNEQFF
TGTGCCTGGAGGTTAGCGGGGGGCTTCTACAATGAGCAGTTCTTC
>TRBJ1-5|TRBV28|-
CASSRITTGGYQPQHF
TGTGCCAGCAGCCGAATAACGACAGGAGGCTATCAGCCCCAGCATTTT
>TRBJ1-1|TRBV2|TRBD1
CASIWTGALRAFF
TGTGCCAGCATATGGACAGGAGCCCTGAGAGCTTTCTTT
>TRBJ1-6|TRBV27|-
CASGRVNSPLHF
TGTGCCAGCGGGCGGGTTAATTCACCCCTCCACTTT
>TRBJ2-1|TRBV5-4|-
CASSSQTGSSYNEQFF
TGTGCCAGCAGCTCACAGACAGGCAGCTCCTACAATGAGCAGTTCTTC
>TRBJ2-5|TRBV28|TRBD2
CASSTTSGIQETQYF
TGTGCCAGCAGTACGACTAGCGGGATCCAAGAGACCCAGTACTTC
>TRBJ2-3|TRBV5-1|TRBD2
CASSPGTSADTQYF
TGCGCCAGCAGCCCCGGGACTAGTGCAGATACGCAGTATTTT
>TRBJ2-7|TRBV5-1|TRBD2
CASSLGSGSGEQYF
TGCGCCAGCAGCTTGGGTAGCGGGAGTGGTGAGCAGTACTTC
>TRBJ2-7|TRBV6-5|TRBD2
CASAEAGGSYEQYF
TGTGCCAGCGCTGAGGCGGGGGGCTCCTACGAGCAGTACTTC
>TRBJ1-4|TRBV5-1|-
CASSLRQGGEKLFF
TGCGCCAGCAGCTTGAGGCAGGGTGGGGAAAAACTGTTTTTT
>TRBJ1-1|TRBV28|TRBD1
CASSLPTGRTEAFF
TGTGCCAGCAGTTTACCGACAGGGCGCACTGAAGCTTTCTTT
>TRBJ2-5|TRBV7-6|TRBD1
CASSPNRGLGETQYF
TGTGCCAGCAGCCCCAACAGGGGGCTAGGTGAGACCCAGTACTTC